Following are 5 T cell receptor beta chains from one sample sequenced in a study of blood T cells in healthy people across ages (dated by TCRdb to 2014 to 2015). The method was 5' RACE. A second about 7 to 12 cycle PCR used a sample-barcoded 5' primer and a J-beta primer mix. TCRdb handled the public reads itself, with Q25 trimming in fastp and clone calling in MiXCR, and kept productive beta chains. Records with the same CDR3 protein are collapsed into one entry carrying the most frequent genes and DNA. This sample holds 1.5 million to 2 million distinct CDR3 sequences; 35% to 50% were observed only once. Roughly 23% of the sample is taken by the ten largest. The source material was blood. These receptors originate from a human donor in good health.

The table lists this clonotype with a few counts. The chain carries TRBV6-6 and TRBJ1-2; a weak D match, TRBD1 (5 bases). Looked up from germline, CDR1 is MNHNY and CDR2 is SVGAGI (reference sequence). V was pared by 4 bases and J by 4 bases, with 22 bases between. This CDR3 has 17 residues. In DNA, the CDR3 is TGTGCCAGCAGTTCCCCAGCGGACACGACCCCCGGCTATGGCTACACCTTC. Protein sequence: CASSSPADTTPGYGYTF.

The CDR3 here is CASSLDPDREASYEQYF. The DNA for the CDR3 is TGTGCCAGCAGCTTGGATCCCGACAGGGAAGCTTCCTACGAGCAGTACTTC. The chain combines TRBV5-6 with TRBJ2-4, with 7 bases fitting TRBD1. The tail of the sequence fits TRBJ2-7 better, so the J call may be wrong. This CDR3 has 17 residues. Germline V CDR1 and CDR2: SGHDT, YYEEEE.

This clonotype showed up just a few times. The V gene is TRBV5-6, the J gene TRBJ2-1; D remains ambiguous. Trimming took 4 bases from V and 10 from J, leaving 12 bases between them. From germline, CDR1 is SGHDT and CDR2 YYEEEE. CDR3 length equals 12 residues. DNA for the CDR3: TGTGCCAGCAGCCCCGGGTCCTGGGAGCAGTTCTTC. Translating it yields CASSPGSWEQFF. The variable domain in full, completed from reference TRBV5-6 and TRBJ2-1, reads DAGVTQSPTHLIKTRGQQVTLRCSPKSGHDTVSWYQQALGQGPQFIFQYYEEEERQRGNFPDRFSGHQFPNYSSELNVNALLLGDSALYLCASSPGSWEQFFGPGTRLTVL.

This clonotype was detected only a few times. This chain connects TRBV28 to TRBJ2-5, with D perhaps matching TRBD1 (6 bases). V was clipped by 10 bases and J by 0 bases, with 15 bases between them. The germline gives CDR1 MDHEN, CDR2 SYDVKM. The CDR3 covers 14 residues. CDR3 loop: CAITNRQDQETQYF. In nucleotides, the CDR3 is TGTGCCATCACCAATCGACAGGACCAAGAGACCCAGTACTTC.

This chain links TRBV7-9 with TRBJ1-2; D is undetermined. The CDR3 contains 14 residues. V was cut by 9 bases and J by 4 bases, with 18 bases left in between. From germline, CDR1 is SEHNR and CDR2 FQNEAQ (reference sequence). The CDR3 sequence is CASTNPTTAYGYTF. The CDR3 DNA sequence: TGTGCCAGTACGAATCCTACCACAGCCTATGGCTACACCTTC.